The rows below give T cell receptor beta chains drawn from one sample of a study of monozygotic twins with inflammatory bowel disease. TCRdb reanalyzed the 5' RACE reads and collapses them to one entry per CDR3 protein, without DNA. The sample data list some 170,000 distinct CDR3 sequences. The sample taken for sequencing was blood. These receptors originate from a human donor with ulcerative colitis or Crohn's disease, or a healthy co-twin of an affected twin (not recorded which). Each CDR3 is given with its conserved first and last residue.

J gene	V gene	CDR3 protein
TRBJ1-1	TRBV4-1	CASSLLMEGTEAFF
TRBJ2-1	TRBV7-2	CASSLGSGRGSYNEQFF
TRBJ2-7	TRBV10-3	CAIMREGYEQYF
TRBJ2-1	TRBV7-7	CASSATGSYNEQFF
TRBJ1-6	TRBV7-2	CASSLQGNGNSPLHF
TRBJ1-1	TRBV5-1	CASSWGQEVTEAFF
TRBJ1-1	TRBV6-2/TRBV6-3	CASTYPMNTEAFF
TRBJ2-7	TRBV7-8	CASRGTERSYEQYF
TRBJ2-7	TRBV7-9	CANLLTGKRGEQYF
TRBJ1-2	TRBV7-8	CASSLGGPGRVDYGYTF
TRBJ1-6	TRBV6-6	CAVSEHNSPLHF
TRBJ2-5	TRBV7-2	CASSPRTGWGETQYF
TRBJ1-3	TRBV28	CASSLRGKSGNTIYF
TRBJ2-3	TRBV4-2	CASSQVGQSTDTQYF
TRBJ1-2	TRBV29-1	CSVEDSRRGTTF
TRBJ2-3	TRBV7-3	CASSLTGVAVSTDTQYF
TRBJ2-1	TRBV6-2/TRBV6-3	CAIYQRGGSLHNEQFF
TRBJ2-5	TRBV4-1	CASSQLGQGNLETQYF
TRBJ2-1	TRBV12-5	CASGSEGREQFF
TRBJ2-1	TRBV2	CATTGDNEQFF
TRBJ2-1	TRBV5-1	CASSFLGATIYNEQFF
TRBJ1-1	TRBV10-3	CAIAGTGGPDEAFF
TRBJ1-2	TRBV20-1	CSARHHLDRAYYGYTF
TRBJ2-7	TRBV10-3	CAISPRLVGYEQYF
TRBJ1-1	TRBV20-1	CSAIKDTEAFF
TRBJ2-2	TRBV5-1	CASSLPGSGELFF
TRBJ2-1	TRBV6-5	CASSYSASGLGEQFF
TRBJ2-5	TRBV28	CASSLQGGNETQYF
TRBJ2-1	TRBV7-9	CASSLAGTGINEQFF
TRBJ1-1	TRBV12-3/TRBV12-4	CASSLSQGGTEAFF
TRBJ1-2	TRBV20-1	CSARDRVTGAGYGYTF
TRBJ1-2	TRBV30	CAWTGGDSSFWGYTF
TRBJ2-7	TRBV7-9	CASSSQGSSYEQYF
TRBJ2-7	TRBV20-1	CSARDRPYEQYF
TRBJ1-2	TRBV29-1	CSVVPRGDNYGYTF
TRBJ1-5	TRBV4-3	CASSQVSDSNQPQHF
TRBJ1-2	TRBV28	CASRPGTGEGYGYTF
TRBJ1-3	TRBV29-1	CSVGQHSGNTIYF
TRBJ2-5	TRBV5-1	CASSLDRWETQYF
TRBJ1-2	TRBV5-1	CASSLSGYGYTF
TRBJ1-4	TRBV28	CATLDRSSEKLFF
TRBJ2-3	TRBV2	CASSPYAGEADTQYF
TRBJ2-7	TRBV5-1	CASSLTGTGGDEQYF
TRBJ2-7	TRBV4-2	CASSQVPSGVYEQYF
TRBJ2-7	TRBV5-5	CASSLAGQGAHEQYF
TRBJ1-5	TRBV19	CASSIGVAVNQPQHF
TRBJ1-1	TRBV25-1	CASTPEGRGEAFF
TRBJ1-3	TRBV27	CASSLSGGIGNTIYF
TRBJ2-7	TRBV7-9	CATRDGVSYEQYF
TRBJ2-2	TRBV7-8	CASSGTGFAAGELFF